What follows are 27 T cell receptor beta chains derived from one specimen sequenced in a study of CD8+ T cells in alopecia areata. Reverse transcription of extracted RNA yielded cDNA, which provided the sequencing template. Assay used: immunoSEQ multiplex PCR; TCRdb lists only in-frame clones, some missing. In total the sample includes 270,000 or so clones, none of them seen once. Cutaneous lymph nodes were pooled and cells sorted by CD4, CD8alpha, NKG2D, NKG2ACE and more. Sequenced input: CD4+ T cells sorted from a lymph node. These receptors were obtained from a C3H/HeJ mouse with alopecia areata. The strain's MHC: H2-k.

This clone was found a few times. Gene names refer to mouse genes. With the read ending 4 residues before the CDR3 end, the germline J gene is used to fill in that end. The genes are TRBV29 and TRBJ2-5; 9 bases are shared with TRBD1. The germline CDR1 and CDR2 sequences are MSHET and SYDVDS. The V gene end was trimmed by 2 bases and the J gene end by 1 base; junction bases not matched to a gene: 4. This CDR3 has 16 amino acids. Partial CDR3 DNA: TGTGCTAGCAGTTTACCCAGACAGGGGGACCAAGAC. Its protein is CASSLPRQGDQD. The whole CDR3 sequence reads CASSLPRQGDQDTQYF.

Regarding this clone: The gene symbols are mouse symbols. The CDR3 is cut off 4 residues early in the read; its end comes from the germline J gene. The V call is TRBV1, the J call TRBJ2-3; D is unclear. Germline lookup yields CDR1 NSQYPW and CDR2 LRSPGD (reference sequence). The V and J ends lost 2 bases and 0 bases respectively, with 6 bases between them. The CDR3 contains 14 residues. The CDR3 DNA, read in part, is TGCACCTGCAGTGCAAGCAGAAGTGCAGAA. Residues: CTCSASRSAE. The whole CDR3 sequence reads CTCSASRSAETLYF. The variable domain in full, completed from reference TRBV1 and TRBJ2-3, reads VTLLEQNPRWRLVPRGQAVNLRCILKNSQYPWMSWYQQDLQKQLQWLFTLRSPGDKEVKSLPGADYLATRVTDTELRLQVANMSQGRTLYCTCSASRSAETLYFGSGTRLTVL.

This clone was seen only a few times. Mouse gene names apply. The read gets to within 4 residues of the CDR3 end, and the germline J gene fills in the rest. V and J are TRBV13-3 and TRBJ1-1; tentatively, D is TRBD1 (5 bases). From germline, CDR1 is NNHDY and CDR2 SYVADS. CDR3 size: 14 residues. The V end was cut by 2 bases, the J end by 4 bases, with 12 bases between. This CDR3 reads CASSDRERGTEVFF. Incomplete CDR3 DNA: TGTGCCAGCAGTGACAGGGAACGGGGCACA.

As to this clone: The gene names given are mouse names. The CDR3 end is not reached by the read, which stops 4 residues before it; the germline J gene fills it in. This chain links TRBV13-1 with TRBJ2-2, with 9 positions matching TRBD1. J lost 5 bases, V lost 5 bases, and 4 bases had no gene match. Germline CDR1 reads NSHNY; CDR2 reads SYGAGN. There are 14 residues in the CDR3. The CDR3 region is CASSPDRGTGQLYF. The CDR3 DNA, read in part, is TGTGCCAGCAGCCCGGACAGGGGTACCGGG.

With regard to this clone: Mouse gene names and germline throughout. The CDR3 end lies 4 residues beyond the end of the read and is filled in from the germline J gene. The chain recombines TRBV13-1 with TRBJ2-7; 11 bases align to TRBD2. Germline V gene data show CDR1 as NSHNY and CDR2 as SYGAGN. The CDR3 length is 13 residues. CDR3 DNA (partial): TGTGCCAGCAAAGACTGGGGGGGATAT. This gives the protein CASKDWGGY. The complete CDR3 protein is CASKDWGGYEQYF.

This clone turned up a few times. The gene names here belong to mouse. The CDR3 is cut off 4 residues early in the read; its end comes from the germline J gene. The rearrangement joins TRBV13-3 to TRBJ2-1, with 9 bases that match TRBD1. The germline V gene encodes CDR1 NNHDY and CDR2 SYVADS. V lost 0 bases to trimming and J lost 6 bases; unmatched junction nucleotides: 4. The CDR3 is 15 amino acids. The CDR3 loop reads CASSDGDRVGAEQFF. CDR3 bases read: TGTGCCAGCAGTGATGGGGACAGGGTGGGTGCT.

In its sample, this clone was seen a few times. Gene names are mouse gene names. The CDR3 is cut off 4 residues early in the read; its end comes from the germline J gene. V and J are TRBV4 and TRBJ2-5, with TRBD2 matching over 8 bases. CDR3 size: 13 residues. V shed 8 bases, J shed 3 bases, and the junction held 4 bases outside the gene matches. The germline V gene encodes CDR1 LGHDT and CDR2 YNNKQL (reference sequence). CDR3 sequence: CASRRDWQDTQYF. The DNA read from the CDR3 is TGTGCCAGCCGCCGGGACTGGCAAGAC.

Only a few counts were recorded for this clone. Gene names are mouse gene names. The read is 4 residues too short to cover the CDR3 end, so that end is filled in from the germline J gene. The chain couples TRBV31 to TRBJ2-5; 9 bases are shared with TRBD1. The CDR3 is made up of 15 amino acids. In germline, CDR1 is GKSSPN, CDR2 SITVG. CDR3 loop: CAWSPWTGVRDTQYF. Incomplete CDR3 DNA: TGTGCCTGGAGTCCCTGGACAGGGGTGAGGGAC.

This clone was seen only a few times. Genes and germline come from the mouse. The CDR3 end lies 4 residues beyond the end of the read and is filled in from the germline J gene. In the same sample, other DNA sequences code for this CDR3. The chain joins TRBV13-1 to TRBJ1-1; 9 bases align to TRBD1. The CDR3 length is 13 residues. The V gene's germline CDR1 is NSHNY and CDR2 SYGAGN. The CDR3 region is CASSGTGATEVFF. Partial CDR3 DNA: TGTGCCAGCAGTGGGACAGGGGCTACA.

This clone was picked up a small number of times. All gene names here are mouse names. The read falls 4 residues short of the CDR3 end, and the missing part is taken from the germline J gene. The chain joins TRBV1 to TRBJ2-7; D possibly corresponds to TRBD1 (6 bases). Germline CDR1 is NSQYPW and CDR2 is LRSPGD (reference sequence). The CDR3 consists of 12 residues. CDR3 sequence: CTCSAGDNEQYF. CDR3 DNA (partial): TGCACCTGCAGTGCAGGGGACAAT.

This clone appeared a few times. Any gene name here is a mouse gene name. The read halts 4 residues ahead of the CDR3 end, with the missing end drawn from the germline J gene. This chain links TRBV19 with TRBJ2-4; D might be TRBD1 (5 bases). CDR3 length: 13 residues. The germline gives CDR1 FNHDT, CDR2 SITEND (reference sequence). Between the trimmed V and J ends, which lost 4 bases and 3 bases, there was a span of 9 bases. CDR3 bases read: TGTGCCAGCAGTCCCGACAGACAAAAC. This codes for CASSPDRQN. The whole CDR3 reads CASSPDRQNTLYF.

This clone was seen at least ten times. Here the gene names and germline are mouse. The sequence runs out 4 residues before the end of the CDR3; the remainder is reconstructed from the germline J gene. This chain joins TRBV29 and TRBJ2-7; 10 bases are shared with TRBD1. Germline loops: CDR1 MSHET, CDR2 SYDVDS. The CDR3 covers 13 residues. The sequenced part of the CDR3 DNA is TGTGCTAGCAGTCGACAGGGGGCGGAT. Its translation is CASSRQGAD. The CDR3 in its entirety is CASSRQGADEQYF.

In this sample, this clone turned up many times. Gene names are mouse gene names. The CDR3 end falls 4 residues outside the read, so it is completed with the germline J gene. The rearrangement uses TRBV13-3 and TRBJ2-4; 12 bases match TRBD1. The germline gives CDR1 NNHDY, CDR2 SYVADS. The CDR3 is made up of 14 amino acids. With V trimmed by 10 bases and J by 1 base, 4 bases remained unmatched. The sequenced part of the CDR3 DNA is TGTGCCGCGGGACAGGGGGCTGGTCAAAAC. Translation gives CAAGQGAGQN. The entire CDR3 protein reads CAAGQGAGQNTLYF.

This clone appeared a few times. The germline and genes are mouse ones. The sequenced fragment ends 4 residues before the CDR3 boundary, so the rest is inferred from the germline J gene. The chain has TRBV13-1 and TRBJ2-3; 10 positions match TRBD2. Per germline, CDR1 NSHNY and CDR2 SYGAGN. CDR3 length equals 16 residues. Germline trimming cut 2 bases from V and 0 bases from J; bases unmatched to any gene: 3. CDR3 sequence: CASSDPGGASAETLYF. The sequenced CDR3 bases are TGTGCCAGCAGTGACCCTGGGGGGGCGAGTGCAGAA.

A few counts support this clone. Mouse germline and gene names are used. The sequenced CDR3 bases are TGTGCCAGCAGCCAAGAAACAGACTATGCT. Its translation is CASSQETDYA. The CDR3 reads in full as CASSQETDYAEQFF. This chain uses TRBV5 with TRBJ2-1; D is unclear. From the germline J gene comes the end of the CDR3, since the read stops 4 residues before it. The germline V gene encodes CDR1 LGHNA and CDR2 YNLKQL (reference sequence). V was clipped by 0 bases and J by 2 bases, with 5 bases between them. This CDR3 has 14 residues.

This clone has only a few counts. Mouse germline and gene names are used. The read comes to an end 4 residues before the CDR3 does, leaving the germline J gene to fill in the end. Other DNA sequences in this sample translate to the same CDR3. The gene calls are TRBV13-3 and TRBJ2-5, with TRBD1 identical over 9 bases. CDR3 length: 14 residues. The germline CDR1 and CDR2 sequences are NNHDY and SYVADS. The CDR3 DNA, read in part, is TGTGCCAGCAGTGACCGGACAGGGGAGGAC. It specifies CASSDRTGED. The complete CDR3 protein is CASSDRTGEDTQYF.

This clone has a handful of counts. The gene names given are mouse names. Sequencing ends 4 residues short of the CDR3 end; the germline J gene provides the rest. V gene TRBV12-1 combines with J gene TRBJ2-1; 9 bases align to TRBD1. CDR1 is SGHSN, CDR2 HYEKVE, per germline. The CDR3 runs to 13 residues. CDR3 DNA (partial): TGTGCCAGCTCTCTGACAGGGGGAGCT. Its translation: CASSLTGGA. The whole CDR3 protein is CASSLTGGAEQFF.

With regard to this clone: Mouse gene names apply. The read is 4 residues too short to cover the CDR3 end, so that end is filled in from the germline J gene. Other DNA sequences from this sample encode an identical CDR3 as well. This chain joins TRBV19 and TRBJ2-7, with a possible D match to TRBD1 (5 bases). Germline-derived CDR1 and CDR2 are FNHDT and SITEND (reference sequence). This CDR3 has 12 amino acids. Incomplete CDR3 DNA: TGTGCCAGCAGCTCCGACAGATAT. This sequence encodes CASSSDRY. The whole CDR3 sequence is CASSSDRYEQYF.

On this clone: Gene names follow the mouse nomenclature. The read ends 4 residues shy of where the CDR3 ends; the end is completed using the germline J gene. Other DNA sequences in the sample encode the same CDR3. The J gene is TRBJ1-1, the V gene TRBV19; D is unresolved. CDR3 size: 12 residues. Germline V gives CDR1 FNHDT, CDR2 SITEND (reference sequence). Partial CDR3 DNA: TGTGCCAGCAGTATCGCCAGAACA. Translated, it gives CASSIART. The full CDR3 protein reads CASSIARTEVFF.

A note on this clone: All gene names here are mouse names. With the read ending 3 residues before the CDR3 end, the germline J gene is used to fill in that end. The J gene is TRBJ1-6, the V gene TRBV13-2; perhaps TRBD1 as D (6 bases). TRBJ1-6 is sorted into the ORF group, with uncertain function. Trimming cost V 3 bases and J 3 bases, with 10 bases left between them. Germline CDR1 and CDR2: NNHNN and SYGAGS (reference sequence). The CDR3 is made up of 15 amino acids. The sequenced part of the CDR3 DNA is TGTGCCAGCGGTGGCCCCAGGGGCTATAATTCGCCC. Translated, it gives CASGGPRGYNSP. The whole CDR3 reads CASGGPRGYNSPLYF.

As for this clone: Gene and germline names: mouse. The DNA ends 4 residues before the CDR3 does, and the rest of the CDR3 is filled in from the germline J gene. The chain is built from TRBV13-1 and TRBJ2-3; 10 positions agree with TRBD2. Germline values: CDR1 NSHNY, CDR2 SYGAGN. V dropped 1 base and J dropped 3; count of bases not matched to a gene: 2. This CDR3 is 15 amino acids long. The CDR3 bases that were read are TGTGCCAGCAGTGATTTGGGACTGGGGGCAGAA. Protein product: CASSDLGLGAE. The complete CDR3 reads CASSDLGLGAETLYF.

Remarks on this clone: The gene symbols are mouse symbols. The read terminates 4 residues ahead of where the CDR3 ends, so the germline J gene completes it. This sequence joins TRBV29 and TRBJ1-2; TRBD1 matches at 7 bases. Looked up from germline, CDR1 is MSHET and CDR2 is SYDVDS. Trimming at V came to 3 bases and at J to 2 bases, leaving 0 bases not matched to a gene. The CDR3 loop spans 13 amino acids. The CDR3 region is CASSFRGNSDYTF. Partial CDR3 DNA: TGTGCTAGCAGTTTCAGGGGGAACTCC.

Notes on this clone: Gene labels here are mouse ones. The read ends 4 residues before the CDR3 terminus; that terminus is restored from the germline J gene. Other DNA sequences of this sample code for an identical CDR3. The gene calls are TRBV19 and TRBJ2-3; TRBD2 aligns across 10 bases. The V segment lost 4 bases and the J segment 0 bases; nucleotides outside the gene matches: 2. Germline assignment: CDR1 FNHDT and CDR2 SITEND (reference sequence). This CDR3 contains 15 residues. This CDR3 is CASSPDWGSAETLYF. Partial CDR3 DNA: TGTGCCAGCAGTCCGGACTGGGGGAGTGCAGAA. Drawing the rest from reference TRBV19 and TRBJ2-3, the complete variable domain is GGIITQTPKFLIGQEGQKLTLKCQQNFNHDTMYWYRQDSGKGLRLIYYSITENDLQKGDLSEGYDASREKKSSFSLTVTSAQKNEMAVFLCASSPDWGSAETLYFGSGTRLTVL.

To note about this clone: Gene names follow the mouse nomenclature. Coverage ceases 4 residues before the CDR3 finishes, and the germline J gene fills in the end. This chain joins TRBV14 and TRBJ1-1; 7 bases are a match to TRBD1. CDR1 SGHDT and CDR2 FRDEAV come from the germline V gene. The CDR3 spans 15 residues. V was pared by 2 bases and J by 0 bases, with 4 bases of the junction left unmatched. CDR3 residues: CASSLGGGANTEVFF. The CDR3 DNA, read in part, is TGTGCCAGCAGTTTAGGAGGGGGCGCAAACACA. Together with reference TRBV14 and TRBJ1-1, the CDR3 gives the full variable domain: EAGVTQSPRYAVLQEGQAVSFWCDPISGHDTLYWYQQPRDQGPQLLVYFRDEAVIDNSQLPSDRFSAVRPKGTNSTLKIQSAKQGDTATYLCASSLGGGANTEVFFGKGTRLTVV.

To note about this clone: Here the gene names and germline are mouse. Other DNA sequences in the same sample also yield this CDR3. The CDR3 bases that were read are TGTGCCAGCAGTCTCCGGGACAGGGGCTAT. This gives the protein CASSLRDRGY. The entire CDR3 sequence reads CASSLRDRGYEQYF. This chain links TRBV13-1 with TRBJ2-7; the match to TRBD1 covers 10 bases. Read sequence stops 4 residues before the CDR3 end, and the germline J gene provides the missing end. The CDR3 runs to 14 residues. The V gene end was trimmed by 4 bases and the J gene end by 3 bases; junction bases not matched to a gene: 4. Germline values: CDR1 NSHNY, CDR2 SYGAGN.

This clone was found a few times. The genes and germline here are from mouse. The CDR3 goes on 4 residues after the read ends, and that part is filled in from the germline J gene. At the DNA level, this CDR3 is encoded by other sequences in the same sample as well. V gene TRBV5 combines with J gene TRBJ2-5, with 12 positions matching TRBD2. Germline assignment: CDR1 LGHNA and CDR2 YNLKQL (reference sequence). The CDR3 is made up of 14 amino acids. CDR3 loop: CASSPTGGADTQYF. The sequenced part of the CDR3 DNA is TGTGCCAGCAGCCCGACTGGGGGGGCGGAC.

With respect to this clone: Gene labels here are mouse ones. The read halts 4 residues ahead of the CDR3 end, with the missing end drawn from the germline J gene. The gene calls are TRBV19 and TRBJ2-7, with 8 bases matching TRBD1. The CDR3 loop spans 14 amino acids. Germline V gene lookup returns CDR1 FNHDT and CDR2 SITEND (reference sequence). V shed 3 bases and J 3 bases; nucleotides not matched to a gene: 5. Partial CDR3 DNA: TGTGCCAGCAGTAGACGGACAGGGTACTAT. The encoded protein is CASSRRTGYY. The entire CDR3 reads CASSRRTGYYEQYF. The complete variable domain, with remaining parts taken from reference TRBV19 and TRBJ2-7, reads GGIITQTPKFLIGQEGQKLTLKCQQNFNHDTMYWYRQDSGKGLRLIYYSITENDLQKGDLSEGYDASREKKSSFSLTVTSAQKNEMAVFLCASSRRTGYYEQYFGPGTRLTVL.